The 27 T cell receptor beta chains below come from one sample, sequenced in a study of blood T cell repertoires in COVID-19. The data were produced by immunoSEQ multiplex PCR, yet TCRdb's version contains in-frame clones alone and is incomplete. The sample shows approximately 190,000 clones, just under 85% of them seen only once. The sequenced sample consisted of peripheral blood. The receptors stem from a woman in her 70s with active or convalescent COVID-19.

This clone has a single count. J is TRBJ2-7 and V is TRBV6-1; TRBD2 aligns across 15 bases. J lost 0 bases, V lost 2 bases, and 5 bases had no gene match. This CDR3 contains 18 residues. From germline, CDR1 is MNHNS and CDR2 SASEGT. The CDR3 DNA is TGTGCCAGCAGTGAAATGGGACTAGCGGGAGGTCGCTCCTACGAGCAGTACTTC. Protein sequence: CASSEMGLAGGRSYEQYF.

The V and J genes are TRBV11-2 and TRBJ1-4; 7 positions match TRBD1. This CDR3 contains 14 residues. The ends lost 5 bases at V and 7 bases at J; junction bases unmatched: 7. CDR1 and CDR2 (germline): SGHAT, FQNNGV. The CDR3 DNA sequence: TGTGCCAGCAGCAGGGGGCGCTTTGGTGAAAAACTGTTTTTT. Translating gives CASSRGRFGEKLFF.

The V and J genes are TRBV28 and TRBJ2-7, with 9 bases lining up with TRBD1. The CDR3 totals 16 residues. Unmatched junction bases numbered 10, after V lost 2 bases and J lost 5 bases. The germline V gene encodes CDR1 MDHEN and CDR2 SYDVKM. CDR3 in amino acids: CASSLLFPGQGDEQYF. In DNA form, the CDR3 reads TGTGCCAGCAGTTTACTTTTCCCGGGACAGGGCGACGAGCAGTACTTC.

For the CDR3, the DNA is TGTGCCTGGAGTGTGGGGCAGGTCGTGCAGTACTTC. This sequence encodes CAWSVGQVVQYF. The J gene is TRBJ2-7, the V gene TRBV30, with D perhaps matching TRBD1 (5 bases). The ends were cut back, 0 bases at V and 9 bases at J, with 12 bases in the middle. This CDR3 is built from 12 residues. Germline CDR1 and CDR2: GTSNPN and SVGIG (reference sequence).

In this sample, this clone turned up once. The chain employs TRBV6-1 and TRBJ1-2; TRBD1 matches 7 bases. The CDR3 is 16 residues long. Germline V gene data show CDR1 as MNHNS and CDR2 as SASEGT. J lost 6 bases, V lost 1 base, and 11 bases had no gene match. The CDR3 coding sequence is TGTGCCAGCAGTGAAGTGTTGCGACAGGGAAAGGATGGCTACACCTTC. It specifies CASSEVLRQGKDGYTF.

V gene TRBV4-2 combines with J gene TRBJ2-7; the D is unclear. V was cut by 1 base and J by 0 bases, with 10 bases left in between. The V gene's germline CDR1 is LGHNA and CDR2 YNFKEQ. CDR3 length: 15 residues. CDR3 coding DNA: TGTGCCAGCAGCCAAGGGAGCGCGAGCTCCTACGAGCAGTACTTC. Translation gives CASSQGSASSYEQYF.

This clone showed up just once. This rearrangement joins TRBV2 to TRBJ2-3, with 7 positions matching TRBD2. The CDR3 extends over 14 amino acids. CDR1 and CDR2 (germline): SNHLY, FYNNEI. The junction had 4 bases not matched to a gene; V was cut back by 5 bases and J by 2 bases. The CDR3 is CASSLREATDTQYF. For the CDR3, the DNA is TGTGCCAGCAGTCTACGGGAGGCCACAGATACGCAGTATTTT. The full variable domain, in which reference TRBV2 and TRBJ2-3 provide the parts outside the CDR3, is EPEVTQTPSHQVTQMGQEVILRCVPISNHLYFYWYRQILGQKVEFLVSFYNNEISEKSEIFDDQFSVERPDGSNFTLKIRSTKLEDSAMYFCASSLREATDTQYFGPGTRLTVL.

This clone was observed a single time. This chain connects TRBV7-2 to TRBJ2-3; no definite D call. CDR1 SGHTA and CDR2 FQGNSA come from the germline V gene. V was trimmed by 5 bases and J by 5 bases, leaving 14 bases between them. The CDR3 is 14 residues long. As DNA, the CDR3 is TGTGCCAGCAGCCTATCGTTCCTCTTAGATACGCAGTATTTT. Its translation: CASSLSFLLDTQYF.

This rearrangement joins TRBV10-3 to TRBJ2-3, with D unresolved. The CDR3 consists of 13 residues. The V gene lost 8 bases and the J gene lost 6 bases, with 15 bases spanning the gap. CDR1 and CDR2 from the germline V gene are ENHRY and SYGVKD. The CDR3 sequence: CAIRPGQSDTQYF. The CDR3 DNA reads TGTGCCATCCGTCCAGGCCAATCGGATACGCAGTATTTT.

The chain has TRBV12-3 or TRBV12-4 and TRBJ2-7, with D hard to call. V lost 2 bases and J lost 7, with 9 bases in between. CDR3 size: 12 residues. DNA for the CDR3: TGTGCCAGCAGTTTACGCAGATCGGAGCAGTACTTC. Its translation: CASSLRRSEQYF.

Comments on this clone: Other DNA variants within this sample encode the same CDR3. The V gene is TRBV2, the J gene TRBJ2-2; unclear D gene. Trimming removed 4 bases at V and 5 bases at J, with 8 bases between. Per the germline V gene, CDR1 is SNHLY and CDR2 is FYNNEI. The CDR3 runs to 13 residues. The CDR3 nucleotides read TGTGCCAGCAGTGGATCGCGTACCGGGGAGCTGTTTTTT. Translating gives CASSGSRTGELFF.

Of note for this clone: Mismatch with germline at one junction end may stem from a read error. J is TRBJ2-1 and V is TRBV19; 8 positions match TRBD2. CDR1 and CDR2 (germline): LNHDA, SQIVND (reference sequence). The CDR3 contains 12 residues. CDR3 sequence: CATETSANGQFF. The CDR3 coding sequence is TGTGCCACTGAGACTAGCGCGAATGGGCAGTTCTTC. The full variable domain, rest sourced from reference TRBV19 and TRBJ2-1, is DGGITQSPKYLFRKEGQNVTLSCEQNLNHDAMYWYRQDPGQGLRLIYYSQIVNDFQKGDIAEGYSVSREKKESFPLTVTSAQKNPTAFYLCATETSANGQFFGPGTRLTVL.

This clone appeared a few times. The chain couples TRBV27 to TRBJ2-1, with 14 bases matching TRBD2. CDR1 MNHEY and CDR2 SMNVEV come from the germline V gene (reference sequence). This CDR3 contains 17 residues. With V trimmed by 0 bases and J by 3 bases, 1 base remained unmatched. The CDR3 bases are TGTGCCAGCAGTTTATCCGGGACTAGCGGGAGCTACAATGAGCAGTTCTTC. This codes for CASSLSGTSGSYNEQFF.

Of note for this clone: Other DNA variants within this sample encode the same CDR3. This sequence joins TRBV5-1 and TRBJ2-1, with a tentative D call TRBD2 (6 bases). V lost 0 bases, J lost 4 bases, and 8 bases lay in between. Germline loops: CDR1 SGHRS, CDR2 YFSETQ. The CDR3 has 14 residues. In DNA form, the CDR3 reads TGCGCCAGCAGCTTGGGGGGACTTTACAATGAGCAGTTCTTC. Protein sequence: CASSLGGLYNEQFF.

The gene calls are TRBV5-4 and TRBJ2-2; D not resolved. Trimming removed 9 bases at V and 1 base at J, with 16 bases between. This CDR3 is built from 15 residues. The germline V gene encodes CDR1 SGHNT and CDR2 YYREEE (reference sequence). The DNA for the CDR3 is TGTGCCACCCGAAAAGACTCCCGGAACACCGGGGAGCTGTTTTTT. The encoded protein is CATRKDSRNTGELFF.

Concerning this clone: A read error is possible here, since a much larger clone lies one base away. V is TRBV25-1 and J is TRBJ2-1, with 11 positions matching TRBD2. Germline V CDR1 and CDR2: MGHDK, SYGVNS. J lost 4 bases, V lost 1 base, and 0 bases had no gene match. CDR3 length equals 15 residues. The CDR3, as DNA: TGTGCCAGCAGTGAATTAGCGGGAGGGTACAATGAGCAGTTCTTC. This translates into CASSELAGGYNEQFF.

About this clone: The junction departs from the called germline gene at one end, perhaps through a read error. The chain carries TRBV7-3 and TRBJ2-7; D is possibly TRBD2 (6 bases). The germline gives CDR1 SGHTA, CDR2 FQGTGA. CDR3 length equals 13 residues. The CDR3 DNA follows: TGTGCCAGCAGCCCTAGGGACGGGGGAGAGCGGTACTTC. Translated: CASSPRDGGERYF. The full variable domain, rest sourced from reference TRBV7-3 and TRBJ2-7, is GAGVSQTPSNKVTEKGKYVELRCDPISGHTALYWYRQSLGQGPEFLIYFQGTGAADDSGLPNDRFFAVRPEGSVSTLKIQRTERGDSAVYLCASSPRDGGERYFGPGTRLTVT.

Here the CDR3 reads CASSHPGTLGYTF. CDR3 DNA: TGCGCCAGCAGCCACCCCGGGACTCTTGGCTACACCTTC. V and J are TRBV5-1 and TRBJ1-2, with a possible D match to TRBD1 (5 bases). The germline V and J ends were trimmed by 4 bases and 7 bases, with 14 bases remaining between them. The CDR3 extends over 13 amino acids. CDR1 and CDR2 (germline): SGHRS, YFSETQ.

The chain couples TRBV19 to TRBJ2-5; 7 nucleotides line up with TRBD2. The CDR3 runs 14 residues. V shed 6 bases, J shed 5 bases, and the junction held 9 bases outside the gene matches. Looked up from germline, CDR1 is LNHDA and CDR2 is SQIVND (reference sequence). CDR3 sequence reads: CASRLSGTGETQYF. CDR3 nucleotide sequence: TGTGCCAGTAGATTGAGCGGGACGGGGGAGACCCAGTACTTC.

This clone was recorded a few times. The rearrangement links TRBV29-1 to TRBJ1-1; 7 positions match TRBD1. J lost 1 base, V lost 6 bases, and 8 bases had no gene match. Germline V gene lookup returns CDR1 SQVTM and CDR2 ANQGSEA. The CDR3 has 14 residues. The CDR3 DNA reads TGCAGCGTCCTGGACAGGACAAAGAACACTGAAGCTTTCTTT. It translates to CSVLDRTKNTEAFF.

The J gene is TRBJ2-3, the V gene TRBV4-2; TRBD1 agrees at 9 bases. From germline, CDR1 is LGHNA and CDR2 YNFKEQ. V lost 0 bases to trimming and J lost 0 bases; unmatched junction nucleotides: 7. CDR3 length: 18 amino acids. The CDR3 DNA follows: TGTGCCAGCAGCCAAGAAACAGGGGGCGAGAGTAGCACAGATACGCAGTATTTT. This encodes CASSQETGGESSTDTQYF.

The count of this clone is one. J is TRBJ2-1 and V is TRBV12-3 or TRBV12-4; D unresolved. CDR3 size: 13 residues. Trimming stripped 6 bases from V and 5 bases from J, with 11 bases between. The CDR3 region has the DNA TGTGCCAGCAGCAAGAGGAAGAACAATGAGCAGTTCTTC. Its translation: CASSKRKNNEQFF.

In its sample, this clone was seen once. The rearrangement uses TRBV15 and TRBJ2-2, with TRBD2 identical over 8 bases. Germline CDR1 LNHNV, CDR2 YYDKDF (reference sequence). Trimming at V came to 0 bases and at J to 3 bases, leaving 9 bases not matched to a gene. The CDR3 spans 18 residues. DNA of the CDR3: TGTGCCACCAGCAGAGATCGCCAGCGGGAGTGGGACACCGGGGAGCTGTTTTTT. This codes for CATSRDRQREWDTGELFF.

The rearrangement links TRBV5-6 to TRBJ2-6; 7 bases match TRBD2. This CDR3 has 17 amino acids. V lost 3 bases and J lost 2; bases outside the gene matches: 8. Per germline, CDR1 SGHDT and CDR2 YYEEEE. The CDR3 reads CASSSVGGRTGANVLTF. The DNA for the CDR3 is TGTGCCAGCAGCTCCGTAGGCGGGAGAACTGGGGCCAACGTCCTGACTTTC. The full variable domain, its missing parts supplied by reference TRBV5-6 and TRBJ2-6, is DAGVTQSPTHLIKTRGQQVTLRCSPKSGHDTVSWYQQALGQGPQFIFQYYEEEERQRGNFPDRFSGHQFPNYSSELNVNALLLGDSALYLCASSSVGGRTGANVLTFGAGSRLTVL.

V is TRBV28 and J is TRBJ2-1; TRBD2 is a possible D gene (6 bases). The ends were cut back, 2 bases at V and 7 bases at J, with 30 bases in the middle. The CDR3 spans 20 residues. Germline V lookup: CDR1 MDHEN, CDR2 SYDVKM. CDR3 sequence: CASSLGGASVYRRGFNEQFF. The DNA of the CDR3 is TGTGCCAGCAGTTTAGGAGGGGCTAGCGTTTATCGGCGCGGATTTAATGAGCAGTTCTTC.

The rearrangement joins TRBV6-5 to TRBJ2-7, with TRBD1 matching over 10 bases. With V trimmed by 7 bases and J by 6 bases, 9 bases remained unmatched. The CDR3 has 14 amino acids. Germline loops: CDR1 MNHEY, CDR2 SVGAGI. The CDR3 loop is CASNPGQGLSEQYF. For the CDR3, the DNA is TGTGCCAGCAATCCGGGACAGGGGTTATCCGAGCAGTACTTC.

The chain combines TRBV4-1 with TRBJ1-4, with a weak D call TRBD1 (6 bases). Looked up from germline, CDR1 is MGHRA and CDR2 is YSYEKL. V dropped 1 base and J dropped 8 bases, with 17 bases sitting between them. This CDR3 spans 16 amino acids. This CDR3 reads CASSQGQAGAREKLFF. In nucleotides, the CDR3 is TGCGCCAGCAGCCAAGGTCAGGCAGGGGCCCGGGAAAAACTGTTTTTT.